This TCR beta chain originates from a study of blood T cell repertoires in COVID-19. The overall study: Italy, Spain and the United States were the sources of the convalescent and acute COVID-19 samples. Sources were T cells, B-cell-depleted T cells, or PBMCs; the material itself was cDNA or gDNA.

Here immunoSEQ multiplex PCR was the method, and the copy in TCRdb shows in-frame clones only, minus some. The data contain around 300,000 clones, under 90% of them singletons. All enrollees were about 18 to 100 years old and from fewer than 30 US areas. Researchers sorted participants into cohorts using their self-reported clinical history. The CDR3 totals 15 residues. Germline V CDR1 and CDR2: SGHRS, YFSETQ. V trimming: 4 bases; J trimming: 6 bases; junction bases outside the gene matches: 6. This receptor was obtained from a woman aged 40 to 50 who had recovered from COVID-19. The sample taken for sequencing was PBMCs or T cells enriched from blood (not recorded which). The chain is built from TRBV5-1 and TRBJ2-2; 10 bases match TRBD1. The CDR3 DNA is TGCGCCAGCAGCGCAGGGACAGGGGCCGCCGGGGAGCTGTTTTTT. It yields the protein CASSAGTGAAGELFF.